The 17 T cell receptor beta chains presented below share a single source sample, sequenced in a study of radiotherapy plus CTLA-4 blockade in lung cancer. Method: immunoSEQ multiplex PCR; TCRdb's copy keeps in-frame clones and lacks some. The table records 53,000 or so clones, about 88% of them present only once. The material was peripheral blood, obtained from a patient treated with radiotherapy plus ipilimumab. The source is a human donor with non-small cell lung cancer whose response to radiotherapy plus ipilimumab could not be evaluated.

The chain carries TRBV7-9 and TRBJ2-3, with D possibly matching TRBD1 (5 bases). V gave up 4 bases and J gave up 5 bases, with 16 bases separating them. The CDR3 covers 15 residues. The germline CDR1 and CDR2 sequences are SEHNR and FQNEAQ (reference sequence). The CDR3 DNA reads TGTGCCAGCAGCTACGAGACAGAGCCTTTAGATACGCAGTATTTT. Its protein product is CASSYETEPLDTQYF.

In the case of this clone: The sample holds other DNA sequences that translate to the same CDR3. The chain uses TRBV5-4 and TRBJ1-3, with D possibly matching TRBD1 (6 bases). The CDR3 consists of 14 residues. V lost 2 bases to trimming and J lost 4 bases, with 10 bases between them. Germline CDR1 reads SGHNT; CDR2 reads YYREEE (reference sequence). CDR3 in amino acids: CASSLQGSGNTIYF. CDR3 DNA: TGTGCCAGCAGCTTACAGGGATCCGGAAACACCATATATTTT.

The genes are TRBV10-3 and TRBJ2-1; D unclear. The CDR3 has 13 amino acids. With 7 bases removed from V and 6 bases from J, the gap between germline ends came to 13 bases. Germline loops: CDR1 ENHRY, CDR2 SYGVKD. Here the CDR3 reads CAITPGDVNEQFF. CDR3 DNA sequence: TGTGCCATCACGCCCGGAGACGTCAATGAGCAGTTCTTC.

Details on this clone: The same CDR3 can be traced to other DNA sequences in this sample. The chain recombines TRBV9 with TRBJ2-1, with 10 bases matching TRBD2. CDR3 size: 15 residues. The germline V gene encodes CDR1 SGDLS and CDR2 YYNGEE. V shed 0 bases and J 9 bases; nucleotides not matched to a gene: 6. The CDR3 protein is CASSVGSGGAGEQFF. CDR3 DNA sequence: TGTGCCAGCAGCGTAGGGAGCGGGGGGGCCGGTGAGCAGTTCTTC. The full variable domain, in which reference TRBV9 and TRBJ2-1 provide the parts outside the CDR3, is DSGVTQTPKHLITATGQRVTLRCSPRSGDLSVYWYQQSLDQGLQFLIQYYNGEERAKGNILERFSAQQFPDLHSELNLSSLELGDSALYFCASSVGSGGAGEQFFGPGTRLTVL.

This chain links TRBV15 with TRBJ2-7, with 7 bases fitting TRBD2. The CDR3 length is 16 residues. V was pared by 3 bases and J by 0 bases, with 8 bases of the junction left unmatched. Germline values: CDR1 LNHNV, CDR2 YYDKDF (reference sequence). Written as DNA, the CDR3 is TGTGCCACCAGCAGGGGAGGGGCAGGGCCCTCCTACGAGCAGTACTTC. Residues: CATSRGGAGPSYEQYF.

In this sample, this clone turned up a few times. V and J are TRBV27 and TRBJ2-2; D is undetermined. V lost 2 bases to trimming and J lost 4 bases, with 14 bases between them. The germline V gene has CDR1 MNHEY and CDR2 SMNVEV (reference sequence). CDR3 length equals 16 residues. The CDR3 sequence: CASSLESQAGTGELFF. As DNA, the CDR3 is TGTGCCAGCAGTTTAGAATCGCAGGCAGGCACCGGGGAGCTGTTTTTT.

Only one count was recorded for this clone. The chain couples TRBV4-3 to TRBJ2-7, with 10 bases identical to TRBD1. V shed 2 bases and J 6 bases; nucleotides not matched to a gene: 7. The CDR3 extends over 15 amino acids. Germline V CDR1 and CDR2: LGHNA, YSLEER. The DNA for the CDR3 is TGCGCCAGCAGCCAATCGCCCGGGACAGGGGCCGAGCAGTACTTC. This translates into CASSQSPGTGAEQYF.

The chain recombines TRBV20-1 with TRBJ1-2; a weak D match, TRBD1 (6 bases). Looked up from germline, CDR1 is DFQATT and CDR2 is SNEGSKA (reference sequence). The CDR3 totals 11 residues. Trimming took 3 bases from V and 7 from J, leaving 9 bases between them. The DNA for the CDR3 is TGCAGTGCTAGTATGGACAGTGGCTACACCTTC. Translation: CSASMDSGYTF.

The V call is TRBV28, the J call TRBJ1-2; 7 bases agree with TRBD1. CDR3 length: 13 residues. The J segment lost 8 bases and the V segment lost 5 bases, leaving 8 bases of the junction unmatched. CDR1 and CDR2 (germline): MDHEN, SYDVKM. CDR3 region: CASSMLQGRGYTF. The CDR3 bases are TGTGCCAGCAGTATGCTACAGGGGCGAGGCTACACCTTC.

This clone was seen just once. The chain links TRBV28 to TRBJ2-3; 8 nucleotides match TRBD2. The germline CDR1 and CDR2 sequences are MDHEN and SYDVKM. CDR3 length: 15 amino acids. V was pared by 3 bases and J by 3 bases, with 5 bases of the junction left unmatched. In DNA, the CDR3 is TGTGCCAGCAGTTTGACGGGAGGGGGGACAGATACGCAGTATTTT. Translating it yields CASSLTGGGTDTQYF.

The rearrangement links TRBV2 to TRBJ2-3; 8 bases map to TRBD1. CDR3 length: 17 amino acids. V lost 6 bases and J lost 5; bases outside the gene matches: 16. Germline V lookup: CDR1 SNHLY, CDR2 FYNNEI. This chain's CDR3 is CASRGETGADTGDTQYF. As DNA, the CDR3 is TGTGCCAGCAGAGGGGAGACAGGGGCCGACACTGGAGATACGCAGTATTTT.

J is TRBJ1-2 and V is TRBV5-8; 9 bases are shared with TRBD1. The CDR3 runs to 14 residues. With V trimmed by 3 bases and J by 4 bases, 4 bases remained unmatched. CDR1 and CDR2 (germline): SGHTS, YDEGEE. As DNA, the CDR3 is TGTGCCAGCAGCTCGCCGGGACAGGGCTATGGCTACACCTTC. Its protein product is CASSSPGQGYGYTF.

The chain carries TRBV19 and TRBJ1-3; D remains ambiguous. V lost 10 bases, J lost 0 bases, and 7 bases lay in between. CDR3 length: 12 residues. The germline CDR1 and CDR2 sequences are LNHDA and SQIVND (reference sequence). DNA for the CDR3: TGTGCCACCAAGCCCTCTGGAAACACCATATATTTT. This translates into CATKPSGNTIYF.

This clone has only one observation. The CDR3 region is CASSVDGTTTDTQYF. The CDR3 bases are TGTGCCAGCAGCGTAGACGGGACTACGACAGATACGCAGTATTTT. V gene TRBV9 combines with J gene TRBJ2-3, with 7 bases lining up with TRBD2. Trimming removed 0 bases from V and 3 bases from J; junction bases left unmatched: 4. The CDR3 is 15 residues long. From germline, CDR1 is SGDLS and CDR2 YYNGEE. The full variable domain, completed using reference TRBV9 and TRBJ2-3, is DSGVTQTPKHLITATGQRVTLRCSPRSGDLSVYWYQQSLDQGLQFLIQYYNGEERAKGNILERFSAQQFPDLHSELNLSSLELGDSALYFCASSVDGTTTDTQYFGPGTRLTVL.

The chain employs TRBV18 and TRBJ2-5; TRBD1 is a possible D gene (6 bases). The CDR3 runs 16 residues. Trimming took 3 bases from V and 1 from J, leaving 15 bases between them. Germline loops: CDR1 KGHSH, CDR2 LQKENI. The CDR3 DNA reads as TGTGCCAGCTCACCTCTGGACAGAGCAACCCAAGAGACCCAGTACTTC. This codes for CASSPLDRATQETQYF.

This chain uses TRBV10-3 with TRBJ2-2, with D tentatively TRBD2 (6 bases). The CDR3 contains 16 residues. The germline gives CDR1 ENHRY, CDR2 SYGVKD. V was shortened by 2 bases and J by 2 bases, with 12 bases between the two germline ends. The CDR3 sequence: CAISETGTFNTGELFF. As DNA, the CDR3 is TGTGCCATCAGTGAGACCGGGACTTTTAACACCGGGGAGCTGTTTTTT.

The gene calls are TRBV28 and TRBJ2-1, with D unclear. The CDR3 loop spans 14 amino acids. Germline V CDR1 and CDR2: MDHEN, SYDVKM. V lost 6 bases, J lost 0 bases, and 9 bases lay in between. CDR3 bases: TGTGCCAGCAGGGCCCCGGGCTCCTACAATGAGCAGTTCTTC. Amino acids: CASRAPGSYNEQFF.